Shown below are 30 T cell receptor beta chains from a single sample sequenced in a study of response to subunit inactivated influenza vaccine. TCRdb reprocessed the RT-PCR reads with MiXCR, giving one entry per CDR3 protein. Seen here are a few hundred thousand distinct CDR3 sequences, approximately 14% observed once, and the top ten hold 11%. The material was PBMCs from blood, obtained roughly 12 days after vaccination. Every receptor here comes from a man aged 50-60 years who received an inactivated influenza vaccine.

This clonotype turned up a few times. The chain recombines TRBV4-2 with TRBJ2-7; either TRBD1 or TRBD2 may fit D (5 bases each). CDR3 size: 15 residues. V lost 0 bases to trimming and J lost 6 bases, with 15 bases between them. Germline loops: CDR1 LGHNA, CDR2 YNFKEQ. This CDR3 reads CASSQDLGTLFEQYF. The CDR3 nucleotides read TGTGCCAGCAGCCAAGATTTGGGGACCCTTTTCGAGCAGTACTTC.

There are a few counts of this clonotype. The V call is TRBV20-1, the J call TRBJ2-7; 9 bases map to TRBD2. Germline assignment: CDR1 DFQATT and CDR2 SNEGSKA (reference sequence). V was clipped by 4 bases and J by 2 bases; unmatched bases: 12. This CDR3 spans 16 amino acids. CDR3 sequence reads: CSATPPTSGLPYEQYF. The CDR3 DNA reads TGCAGTGCTACCCCGCCAACTAGCGGGCTACCCTACGAGCAGTACTTC.

This clonotype was counted only a few times. The J gene is TRBJ1-5, the V gene TRBV7-9; D call uncertain. The CDR3 loop spans 15 amino acids. V was shortened by 0 bases and J by 0 bases, with 6 bases between the two germline ends. CDR1 SEHNR and CDR2 FQNEAQ come from the germline V gene (reference sequence). CDR3 protein: CASSLAGPSNQPQHF. The CDR3 region has the DNA TGTGCCAGCAGCTTAGCGGGTCCTAGCAATCAGCCCCAGCATTTT.

The V and J genes are TRBV3-1 and TRBJ2-7; weak D call: TRBD1 (5 bases). CDR3 length: 15 amino acids. Germline values: CDR1 LGHDT, CDR2 YNNKEL (reference sequence). V lost 1 base to trimming and J lost 4 bases, with 14 bases between them. CDR3 DNA sequence: TGTGCCAGCAGCCAAGCCTTGCAGGGCAGGTACGAGCAGTACTTC. As protein: CASSQALQGRYEQYF.

The chain links TRBV14 to TRBJ2-1; D may be TRBD1 (6 bases). Germline loops: CDR1 SGHDN, CDR2 FVKESK. V was pared by 1 base and J by 4 bases, with 8 bases between. The CDR3 extends over 14 amino acids. The chain's CDR3 is CASSQGTVYNEQFF. The CDR3, as DNA: TGTGCCAGCAGCCAAGGGACAGTATACAATGAGCAGTTCTTC. Full variable domain (outside the CDR3, taken from reference TRBV14 and TRBJ2-1): EAGVTQFPSHSVIEKGQTVTLRCDPISGHDNLYWYRRVMGKEIKFLLHFVKESKQDESGMPNNRFLAERTGGTYSTLKVQPAELEDSGVYFCASSQGTVYNEQFFGPGTRLTVL.

This clonotype was observed many times. J is TRBJ1-6 and V is TRBV6-1; TRBD1 agrees at 10 bases. J gave up 7 bases and V 5 bases, and 17 bases lay outside the gene matches. This CDR3 region has 19 residues. Germline values: CDR1 MNHNS, CDR2 SASEGT. The CDR3 protein is CASSKSGTGARSWNSPLHF. The CDR3 nucleotides are TGTGCCAGCAGTAAATCCGGGACAGGGGCCAGATCGTGGAATTCACCCCTCCACTTT.

This clonotype was observed a few times. This chain uses TRBV10-3 with TRBJ2-5; D not certain. Per germline, CDR1 ENHRY and CDR2 SYGVKD. The CDR3 loop spans 13 amino acids. V lost 8 bases and J lost 4, with 14 bases in between. Here the CDR3 DNA reads TGTGCCATCGAACAGAATAAGGGAGAGACCCAGTACTTC. It encodes CAIEQNKGETQYF.

J is TRBJ2-1 and V is TRBV6-2 or TRBV6-3, with 7 bases fitting TRBD2. The V and J ends lost 5 bases and 2 bases, in that order; junction bases with no gene match: 12. Germline lookup yields CDR1 MNHEY and CDR2 SVGEGT. This CDR3 is built from 17 residues. Here the CDR3 reads CASSNWGGTSPYNEQFF. The CDR3 DNA follows: TGTGCCAGCAGTAATTGGGGGGGAACGAGCCCCTACAATGAGCAGTTCTTC.

This clonotype was observed a handful of times. This sequence joins TRBV7-2 and TRBJ2-1, with no clear D. V lost 1 base, J lost 9 bases, and 13 bases lay in between. The length of the CDR3 is 14 residues. From germline, CDR1 is SGHTA and CDR2 FQGNSA. CDR3 in DNA: TGTGCCAGCAGCTTAGAGGGTAGTTTGGTTGAGCAGTTCTTC. Its translation: CASSLEGSLVEQFF.

This clonotype has a count of ten or more. The chain uses TRBV19 and TRBJ2-2, with TRBD1 identical over 8 bases. There are 17 residues in the CDR3. Germline V gives CDR1 LNHDA, CDR2 SQIVND (reference sequence). Trimming at V came to 3 bases and at J to 4 bases, leaving 10 bases not matched to a gene. The CDR3 loop is CASSIEAGGMGTGELFF. CDR3 nucleotides: TGTGCCAGTAGTATTGAGGCAGGGGGCATGGGCACCGGGGAGCTGTTTTTT.

Concerning this clonotype itself: This could be a read error, since a much larger clone is one nucleotide away. The chain uses TRBV10-3 and TRBJ2-2; tentatively, D is TRBD1 or TRBD2 (5 bases each). Per the germline V gene, CDR1 is ENHRY and CDR2 is SYGVKD. Trimming pared 8 bases from V and 5 bases from J, leaving 6 bases between. The CDR3 covers 11 residues. Here the CDR3 reads CAIWGTGELFF. As DNA, the CDR3 is TGTGCCATCTGGGGGACCGGGGAGCTGTTTTTT.

This clonotype was observed at least ten times. V is TRBV5-1 and J is TRBJ1-2, with 8 positions matching TRBD1. The CDR3 covers 15 residues. The germline CDR1 and CDR2 sequences are SGHRS and YFSETQ. Trimming took 0 bases from V and 3 from J; bases not matched to a gene: 4. The CDR3 loop is CASSLGQGADYGYTF. The CDR3 bases are TGCGCCAGCAGCTTGGGGCAGGGGGCTGACTATGGCTACACCTTC. The complete variable domain, with remaining parts taken from reference TRBV5-1 and TRBJ1-2, reads KAGVTQTPRYLIKTRGQQVTLSCSPISGHRSVSWYQQTPGQGLQFLFEYFSETQRNKGNFPGRFSGRQFSNSRSEMNVSTLELGDSALYLCASSLGQGADYGYTFGSGTRLTVV.

For this clonotype: Possible read error: a much larger clone is one base away. The chain has TRBV29-1 and TRBJ1-1; D may be TRBD1 (5 bases). This CDR3 region has 11 residues. Germline V lookup: CDR1 SQVTM, CDR2 ANQGSEA. The V gene lost 7 bases and the J gene lost 3 bases, with 9 bases spanning the gap. The CDR3 loop is CSGVRDTEAFF. The DNA of the CDR3 is TGCAGCGGTGTCAGGGACACTGAAGCTTTCTTT.

This clonotype has more than one count but fewer than ten. The chain couples TRBV20-1 to TRBJ2-3; D is perhaps TRBD1 (6 bases). The germline V gene encodes CDR1 DFQATT and CDR2 SNEGSKA (reference sequence). V gave up 3 bases and J gave up 4 bases, with 14 bases separating them. The CDR3 sequence is 14 residues long. The CDR3 DNA reads TGCAGTGCTAGTCCGGGACAAAGTTCAGATACGCAGTATTTT. This gives the protein CSASPGQSSDTQYF.

This clonotype was seen more than once but under ten times. The chain links TRBV29-1 to TRBJ1-1; a weak D match, TRBD1 (5 bases). In germline, CDR1 is SQVTM, CDR2 ANQGSEA. CDR3 length: 14 residues. Trimming took off 7 bases at V and 0 bases at J, with 15 bases between the two ends. The CDR3 loop is CSDTGPAMNTEAFF. The CDR3, as DNA: TGCAGCGATACGGGACCCGCAATGAACACTGAAGCTTTCTTT.

The CDR3 here is CASRPGTGSGNTIYF. CDR3 nucleotide sequence: TGTGCCAGCAGGCCCGGGACAGGGTCTGGAAACACCATATATTTT. V is TRBV28 and J is TRBJ1-3, with TRBD1 matching 9 bases. The germline V gene encodes CDR1 MDHEN and CDR2 SYDVKM. V lost 6 bases, J lost 1 base, and 4 bases stayed unmatched. The CDR3 sequence is 15 residues long.

This clonotype was detected a few times. The rearrangement links TRBV12-3 or TRBV12-4 to TRBJ2-5; TRBD1 or TRBD2 may be the D gene (6 bases each). Deletions cut 3 bases from V and 5 bases from J, with 13 bases between. The CDR3 covers 14 residues. CDR3 in amino acids: CASSFYRGGETQYF. In DNA, the CDR3 is TGTGCCAGCAGTTTTTACCGAGGGGGGGAGACCCAGTACTTC.

This clonotype was seen only a few times. The V call is TRBV29-1, the J call TRBJ2-5; the D call may be TRBD1 or TRBD2 (5 bases each). The germline V and J ends were trimmed by 4 bases and 5 bases, with 14 bases remaining between them. The germline CDR1 and CDR2 sequences are SQVTM and ANQGSEA. CDR3 size: 13 residues. The CDR3 DNA reads as TGCAGCGTTGTTGGGGCGGGCTATGAGACCCAGTACTTC. Translated, it gives CSVVGAGYETQYF.

In this sample, this clonotype turned up a few times. The chain recombines TRBV7-8 with TRBJ2-3; D is undetermined. The CDR3 totals 15 residues. The V and J ends lost 5 bases and 0 bases respectively, with 12 bases between them. The germline V gene has CDR1 SGHVS and CDR2 FQNEAQ. CDR3 bases: TGTGCCAGCAGCCCCAGCGTCACTAGCACAGATACGCAGTATTTT. Translating gives CASSPSVTSTDTQYF.

The chain uses TRBV2 and TRBJ1-2, with D perhaps TRBD1 (6 bases). The CDR3 loop spans 16 amino acids. The germline CDR1 and CDR2 sequences are SNHLY and FYNNEI. Trimming took 0 bases from V and 5 from J, leaving 16 bases between them. CDR3 sequence: CASSEALQGLRYGYTF. CDR3 nucleotide sequence: TGTGCCAGCAGTGAAGCGCTTCAGGGGCTCCGGTATGGCTACACCTTC.

V and J are TRBV14 and TRBJ2-1; D remains unclear. CDR3 length equals 14 residues. Germline V gene data show CDR1 as SGHDN and CDR2 as FVKESK. Trimming took off 3 bases at V and 5 bases at J, with 11 bases between the two ends. CDR3 in DNA: TGTGCCAGCAGCCAGGACCGGGCCCACAATGAGCAGTTCTTC. The encoded protein is CASSQDRAHNEQFF.

This clonotype has at least ten counts. The chain joins TRBV4-3 to TRBJ2-1, with 11 positions matching TRBD2. This CDR3 spans 18 amino acids. The V gene's germline CDR1 is LGHNA and CDR2 YSLEER. Trimming at V came to 0 bases and at J to 7 bases, leaving 11 bases not matched to a gene. The CDR3 sequence: CASSQEYIQGLADNEQFF. In DNA, the CDR3 is TGCGCCAGCAGCCAAGAGTACATACAGGGACTAGCGGATAATGAGCAGTTCTTC.

This clonotype occurred a few times. The V call is TRBV7-2, the J call TRBJ2-4; 10 positions agree with TRBD2. The V gene end was trimmed by 4 bases and the J gene end by 11 bases; junction bases not matched to a gene: 2. Germline loops: CDR1 SGHTA, CDR2 FQGNSA. The CDR3 sequence is 12 residues long. The CDR3 sequence is CASSSGTSVQYF. The CDR3, as DNA: TGTGCCAGCAGCTCCGGGACTAGCGTTCAGTACTTC.

This clonotype was seen a handful of times. The chain's CDR3 is CASSGTGTRNNEQFF. DNA for the CDR3: TGTGCCAGCAGCGGAACCGGGACAAGAAACAATGAGCAGTTCTTC. This chain connects TRBV7-2 to TRBJ2-1, with D possibly matching TRBD1 (6 bases). This CDR3 region has 15 residues. The germline gives CDR1 SGHTA, CDR2 FQGNSA. Trimming removed 5 bases at V and 5 bases at J, with 16 bases between.

This clonotype occurred many times. V gene TRBV7-2 combines with J gene TRBJ2-5; TRBD1 or TRBD2 may be the D gene (5 bases each). CDR1 SGHTA and CDR2 FQGNSA come from the germline V gene. The CDR3 length is 16 residues. V lost 2 bases, J lost 4 bases, and 17 bases lay in between. CDR3 DNA sequence: TGTGCCAGCAGCTTATTCGGGGTTCGAGGGGTAGAGACCCAGTACTTC. Encoded protein: CASSLFGVRGVETQYF.

Concerning this clonotype itself: A much larger clone differs by one base, so this may be a read error. Here the CDR3 omits its conserved ending phenylalanine or tryptophan, so a read error is the likely source. This chain uses TRBV29-1 with TRBJ2-3; D not resolved. The CDR3 is made up of 10 amino acids. The germline V gene has CDR1 SQVTM and CDR2 ANQGSEA. V dropped 7 bases and J dropped 5 bases, with 7 bases sitting between them. CDR3 nucleotide sequence: TGCAGCGGCGGCGGAGATACGCAGTATTTA. Amino acids: CSGGGDTQYL.

V usage is TRBV29-1 and J usage is TRBJ1-2; a possible D gene is TRBD1 (5 bases). The V gene lost 7 bases and the J gene lost 6 bases, with 12 bases spanning the gap. CDR1 and CDR2 (germline): SQVTM, ANQGSEA. CDR3 length: 11 amino acids. The CDR3 nucleotides are TGCAGCGGAATAGGGGCGGATGGCTACACCTTC. Protein product: CSGIGADGYTF.

V gene TRBV6-1 combines with J gene TRBJ2-7; 9 bases match TRBD1. Looked up from germline, CDR1 is MNHNS and CDR2 is SASEGT. The CDR3 totals 13 residues. V dropped 6 bases and J dropped 5; count of bases not matched to a gene: 5. The CDR3, as DNA: TGTGCCAGCAGGGGACAGGGAGGAGACGAGCAGTACTTC. Residues: CASRGQGGDEQYF.

This clonotype was found a few times. This rearrangement joins TRBV4-3 to TRBJ2-6, with D unclear. The germline V gene has CDR1 LGHNA and CDR2 YSLEER. The CDR3 sequence is 16 residues long. V lost 1 base and J 2 bases, leaving 9 bases between the germline ends. CDR3 nucleotide sequence: TGCGCCAGCAGCCAAGTAGAACGGCCTGGGGCCAACGTCCTGACTTTC. Translating it yields CASSQVERPGANVLTF.

This clonotype was picked up a small number of times. V and J are TRBV11-2 and TRBJ2-7; perhaps TRBD2 as D (6 bases). Germline V gene data show CDR1 as SGHAT and CDR2 as FQNNGV. V was cut by 4 bases and J by 3 bases, with 13 bases left in between. This CDR3 is built from 14 residues. The CDR3 sequence: CASSSLGGVYEQYF. In nucleotides, the CDR3 is TGTGCCAGCAGCTCTCTCGGGGGTGTCTACGAGCAGTACTTC.